This TCR beta chain was sequenced for a study of shared clonotypes between healthy human individuals. Study-wide context: Aged 18 to 49, the donors were two women and a few men.

V lost 5 bases, J lost 5 bases, and 13 bases lay in between. The CDR3 loop spans 14 amino acids. In germline, CDR1 is SEHNR, CDR2 FQNEAQ (reference sequence). Every subset's genomic DNA went evenly onto several immunoSEQ plates. The protocol was immunoSEQ multiplex PCR, while the TCRdb copy is restricted to in-frame clones and leaves out a portion. This table has some 1,100,000 clones, 75% to 80% appearing once. J is TRBJ1-5 and V is TRBV7-9, with D perhaps TRBD1 (6 bases). Sequenced: memory CD4+ T cells from PBMCs. The subset here: CD45RA-negative fraction. The sequence was collected from a man younger than 35 in good health. Some clones in this sample may be carry-over from other donors' samples. CDR3 sequence: CASSPTDSYQPQHF. The CDR3 DNA sequence: TGTGCCAGCAGCCCAACGGACAGCTATCAGCCCCAGCATTTT.